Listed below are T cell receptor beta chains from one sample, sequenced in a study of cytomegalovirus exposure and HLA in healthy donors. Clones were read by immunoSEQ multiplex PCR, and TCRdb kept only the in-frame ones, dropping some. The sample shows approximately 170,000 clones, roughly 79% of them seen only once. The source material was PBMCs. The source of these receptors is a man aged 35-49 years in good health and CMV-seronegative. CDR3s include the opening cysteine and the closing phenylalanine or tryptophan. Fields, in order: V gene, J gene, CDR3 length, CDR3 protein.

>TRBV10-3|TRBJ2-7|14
CAISESAEDYEQYF
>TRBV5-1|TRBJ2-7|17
CASSPGLAGPSSYEQYF
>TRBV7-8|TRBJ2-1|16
CASNPERVPSYNEQFF
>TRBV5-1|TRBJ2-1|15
CASSSGTSAYNEQFF
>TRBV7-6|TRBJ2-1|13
CASSFGLANEQFF
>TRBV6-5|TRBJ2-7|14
CASSYRGQGYEQYF
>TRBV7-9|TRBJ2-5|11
CASQGGETQYF
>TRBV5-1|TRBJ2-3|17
CASSLGPRQGLTDTQYF
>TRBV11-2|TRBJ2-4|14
CASSLGPAGNSQYF
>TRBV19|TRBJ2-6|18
CASSLPDRLFSGANVLTF
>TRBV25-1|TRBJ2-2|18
CASSEGTGGASGTGELFF
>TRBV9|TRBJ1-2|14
CASSGGALNYGYTF
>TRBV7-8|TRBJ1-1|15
CASSLVQGWNTEAFF
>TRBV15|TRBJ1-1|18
CATSRDPRDRVRKAEAFF
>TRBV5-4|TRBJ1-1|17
CASRRTGAESRDAEAFF
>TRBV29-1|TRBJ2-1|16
CSVIPLTSARRNEQFF
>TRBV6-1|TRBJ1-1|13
CASSDGENTEAFF
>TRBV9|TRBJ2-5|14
CASSVGGGGETQYF
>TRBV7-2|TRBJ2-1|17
CASSPRNAASGRIEQFF
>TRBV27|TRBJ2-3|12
CASSLQGDTQYF
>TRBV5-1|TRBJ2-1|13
CASSLATRNEQFF
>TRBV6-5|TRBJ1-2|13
CASSLRDTRGYTF
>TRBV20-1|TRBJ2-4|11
CSARISNIQYF
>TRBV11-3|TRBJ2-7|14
CASSTSGGTYEQYF
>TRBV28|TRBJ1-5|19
CASSYPGGQVSYSNQPQHF
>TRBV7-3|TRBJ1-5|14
CASSAGGGNQPQHF
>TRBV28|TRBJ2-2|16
CASGLDYTSHTGELFF
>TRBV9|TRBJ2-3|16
CASSVGSGGSTDTQYF
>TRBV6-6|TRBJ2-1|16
CASSQGTSGYYNEQFF
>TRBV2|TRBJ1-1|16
CASSEALGRGNTEAFF
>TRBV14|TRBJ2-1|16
CASSRTAGGPYNEQFF
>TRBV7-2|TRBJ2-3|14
CASSRGALTDTQYF
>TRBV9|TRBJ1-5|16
CASSVDGGSGNQPQHF
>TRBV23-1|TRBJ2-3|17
CASVDFIGTGGTDTQYF
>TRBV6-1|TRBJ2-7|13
CASSGQASYEQYF
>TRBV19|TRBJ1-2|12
CASSDSYYGYTF
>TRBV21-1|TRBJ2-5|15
CASSKAPGGPKTQYF
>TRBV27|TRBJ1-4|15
CASSSGTGVNEKLFF
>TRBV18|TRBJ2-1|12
CASGQSRNEQFF